This record concerns one T cell receptor (beta chain) sequence. Its antigen is unidentified. The data stem from a study of shared clonotypes between healthy human individuals. Whole-study context: The plates for each donor numbered three CD4 naive, three CD4 memory, two CD8 naive and one CD8 memory. Study-level points and caveats: Clonotypes which were not shared had lower generation probabilities than clonotypes that all four donors shared.

The study ran the assay at deep level. The assay was immunoSEQ multiplex PCR, and TCRdb's table has in-frame clones only and misses some. The sample holds more than 150,000 clones, approximately 92% seen once. The receptor comes from a woman aged 25-40 years in good health. The sample was naive CD4+ T cells sorted from blood. Documented subset: CD45RA+ positively selected.

The CDR3 DNA is TGTGCCACCAGCAGAGGGGAGAGATTATCCGAGCAGTACTTC. Protein sequence: CATSRGERLSEQYF. The chain uses TRBV15 and TRBJ2-7; tentative D call: TRBD2 (5 bases). Germline CDR1 LNHNV, CDR2 YYDKDF (reference sequence). There are 14 residues in the CDR3. V lost 1 base to trimming and J lost 6 bases, with 13 bases between them.